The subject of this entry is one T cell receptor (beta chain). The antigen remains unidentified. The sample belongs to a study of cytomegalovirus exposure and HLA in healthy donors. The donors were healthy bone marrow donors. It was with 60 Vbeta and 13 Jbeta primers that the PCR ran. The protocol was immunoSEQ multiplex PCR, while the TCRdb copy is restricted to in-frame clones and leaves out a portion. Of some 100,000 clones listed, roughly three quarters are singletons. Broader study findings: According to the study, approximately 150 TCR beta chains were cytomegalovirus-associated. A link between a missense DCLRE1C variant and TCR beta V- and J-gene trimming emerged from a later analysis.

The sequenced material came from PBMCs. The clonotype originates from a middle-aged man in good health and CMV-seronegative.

The CDR3 nucleotides are TGCGCCAGCAGCCCGGACAGGAGTGGCTACACCTTC. Protein product: CASSPDRSGYTF. This chain links TRBV5-1 with TRBJ1-2, with 7 bases lining up with TRBD1. V was clipped by 4 bases and J by 7 bases; unmatched bases: 4. The CDR3 has 12 residues. Germline values: CDR1 SGHRS, CDR2 YFSETQ.